The clone carrying this T cell receptor beta chain was detected many times. As yet, its antigen is unknown. TCRdb re-derived calls from the reads in MiXCR, one entry per CDR3 protein. This table holds approximately 990,000 distinct CDR3 sequences, around 32% found once. V was clipped by 5 bases and J by 7 bases, with 12 bases between them. CDR1 is SGHVS and CDR2 is FNYEAQ in the germline V gene. The CDR3 has 13 residues. The sample belongs to a study of T cell repertoires in cytomegalovirus infection. The material was cultured CD8+ T cells from PBMCs, obtained from culture after CMV antigen stimulation. J is TRBJ2-1 and V is TRBV7-6; D ambiguous. This sequence was found in a human donor in good health (CMV status not recorded). Some clones in this sample may be carry-over from other donors' samples. The CDR3 DNA sequence: TGTGCCAGCAGCCTTTTACAAGGAAATGAGCAGTTCTTC. Residues: CASSLLQGNEQFF. Full variable domain (outside the CDR3, taken from reference TRBV7-6 and TRBJ2-1): GAGVSQSPRYKVTKRGQDVALRCDPISGHVSLYWYRQALGQGPEFLTYFNYEAQQDKSGLPNDRFSAERPEGSISTLTIQRTEQRDSAMYRCASSLLQGNEQFFGPGTRLTVL.